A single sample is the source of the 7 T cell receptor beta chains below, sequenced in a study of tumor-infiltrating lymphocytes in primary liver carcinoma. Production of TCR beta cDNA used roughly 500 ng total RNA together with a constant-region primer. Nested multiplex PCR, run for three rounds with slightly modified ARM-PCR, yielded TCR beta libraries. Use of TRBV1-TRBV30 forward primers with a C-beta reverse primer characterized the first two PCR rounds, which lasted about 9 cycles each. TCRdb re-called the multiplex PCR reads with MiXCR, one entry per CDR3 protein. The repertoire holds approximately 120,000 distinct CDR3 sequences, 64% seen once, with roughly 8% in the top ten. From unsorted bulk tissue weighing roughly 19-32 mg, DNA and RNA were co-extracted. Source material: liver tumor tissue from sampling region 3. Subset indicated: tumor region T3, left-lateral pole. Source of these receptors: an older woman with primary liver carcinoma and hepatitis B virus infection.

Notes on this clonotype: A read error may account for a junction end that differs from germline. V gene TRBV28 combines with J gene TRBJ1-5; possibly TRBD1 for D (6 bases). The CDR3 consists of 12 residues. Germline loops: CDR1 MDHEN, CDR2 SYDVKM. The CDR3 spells CGSRGNNQPQHF. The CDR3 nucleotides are TGTGGCAGCAGGGGTAACAATCAGCCCCAGCATTTT.

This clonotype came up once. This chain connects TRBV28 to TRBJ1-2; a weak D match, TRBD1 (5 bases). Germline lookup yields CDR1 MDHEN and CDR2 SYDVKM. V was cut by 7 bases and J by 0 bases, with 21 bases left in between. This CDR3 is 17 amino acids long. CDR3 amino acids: CASILSGVDSTNYGYTF. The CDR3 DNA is TGTGCCAGCATATTGTCGGGGGTAGACTCTACTAACTATGGCTACACCTTC.

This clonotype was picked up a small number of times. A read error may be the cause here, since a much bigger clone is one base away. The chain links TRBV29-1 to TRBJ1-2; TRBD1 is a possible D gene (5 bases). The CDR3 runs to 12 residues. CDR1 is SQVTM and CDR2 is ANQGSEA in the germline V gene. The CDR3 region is CAASRDNYGYTF. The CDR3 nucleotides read TGCGCCGCGTCCAGGGATAACTATGGCTACACCTTC.

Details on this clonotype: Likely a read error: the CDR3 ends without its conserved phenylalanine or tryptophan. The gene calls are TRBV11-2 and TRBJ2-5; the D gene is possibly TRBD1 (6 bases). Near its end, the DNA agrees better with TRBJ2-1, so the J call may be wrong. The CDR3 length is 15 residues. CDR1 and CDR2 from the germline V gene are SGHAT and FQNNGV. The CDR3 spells CASSPMVGAKETQFL. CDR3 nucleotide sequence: TGTGCCAGCAGCCCGATGGTGGGGGCTAAGGAGACCCAGTTCCTC.

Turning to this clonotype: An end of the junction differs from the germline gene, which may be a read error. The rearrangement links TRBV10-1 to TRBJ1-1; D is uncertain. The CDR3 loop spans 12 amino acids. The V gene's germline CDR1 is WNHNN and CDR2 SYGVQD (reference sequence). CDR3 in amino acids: CATSDPEIEAFF. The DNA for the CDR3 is TGCGCCACCAGTGACCCCGAGATTGAAGCTTTCTTT.

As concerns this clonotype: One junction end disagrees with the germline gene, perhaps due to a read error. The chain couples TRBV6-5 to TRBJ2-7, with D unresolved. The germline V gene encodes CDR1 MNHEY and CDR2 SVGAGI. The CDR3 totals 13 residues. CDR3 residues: CASIYSGSSEQYF. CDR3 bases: TGTGCCAGCATTTACTCAGGTAGTTCCGAGCAGTACTTC.

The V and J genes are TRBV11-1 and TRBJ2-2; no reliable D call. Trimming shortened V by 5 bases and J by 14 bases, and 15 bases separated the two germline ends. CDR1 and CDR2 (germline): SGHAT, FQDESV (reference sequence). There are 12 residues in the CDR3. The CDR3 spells CASSPRPGQLFF. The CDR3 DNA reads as TGTGCCAGCAGCCCCCGTCCCGGGCAACTGTTTTTT.